The rows below give T cell receptor beta chains drawn from one sample of a study of neurological immune-mediated disorders. TCRdb redid the calling of the 5' RACE reads with MiXCR, one entry per CDR3 protein. The sample lists about 62,000 distinct CDR3 sequences, around 3.8% occurring once. The sample consisted of PBMCs. The receptors were gathered from a woman aged 45-65 years with multiple sclerosis. Each CDR3 is given with its conserved first and last residue. Each record gives: V gene, D gene, J gene, clone size, CDR3 length, CDR3 DNA, CDR3 protein. A D gene is named only where the DNA matches it firmly. Size values are once, few and many counts, or a class for expanded clones, and some rows have none.

v_gene: TRBV29-1
d_gene: -
j_gene: TRBJ1-1
abundance: few
len: 11
CDR3nt: TGCAGCGCCGGGGTGGGGGCGCGAGCTTTCTTT
CDR3aa: CSAGVGARAFF

v_gene: TRBV7-9
d_gene: -
j_gene: TRBJ1-4
abundance: many
len: 12
CDR3nt: TGTGCCAGCAGCATAGAAAACCGGGACTTGTTTTTT
CDR3aa: CASSIENRDLFF

v_gene: TRBV7-8
d_gene: -
j_gene: TRBJ1-5
abundance: many
len: 14
CDR3nt: TGTGCCAGCAGCCGGGGCCCCTTTAATCAGCCCCAGCATTTT
CDR3aa: CASSRGPFNQPQHF

v_gene: TRBV6-6
d_gene: -
j_gene: TRBJ1-3
abundance: -
len: 13
CDR3nt: TGTGCCAGCAGTTACTTGGCTAAAGACACCATATATTTT
CDR3aa: CASSYLAKDTIYF

v_gene: TRBV10-3
d_gene: -
j_gene: TRBJ1-5
abundance: -
len: 13
CDR3nt: TGTGCCACCCACCGGGACACAAATCAGCCCCAGAATTTT
CDR3aa: CATHRDTNQPQNF

v_gene: TRBV5-1
d_gene: -
j_gene: TRBJ2-1
abundance: many
len: 17
CDR3nt: TGCGCCAGCAGCCCATCGAGGCAGGCGAGCTCCTACAATGAGCAGTTCTTC
CDR3aa: CASSPSRQASSYNEQFF

v_gene: TRBV5-5
d_gene: -
j_gene: TRBJ2-1
abundance: many
len: 13
CDR3nt: TGTGCCAGCAGCGTGGGACTTGTGAATGAGCAGTTCTTC
CDR3aa: CASSVGLVNEQFF

v_gene: TRBV5-1
d_gene: -
j_gene: TRBJ2-5
abundance: many
len: 15
CDR3nt: TGCGCCAGCAGCGATGACGGGACGGCGGAAGAGACCCAGTACTTC
CDR3aa: CASSDDGTAEETQYF

v_gene: TRBV9
d_gene: -
j_gene: TRBJ2-1
abundance: many
len: 15
CDR3nt: TGTGCCAGCAGCGTGTCGGCGTTTTTATACAATGAGCAGTTCTTC
CDR3aa: CASSVSAFLYNEQFF

v_gene: TRBV12-3/TRBV12-4
d_gene: -
j_gene: TRBJ1-3
abundance: many
len: 13
CDR3nt: TGTGCCAGCAGTTTCACGGAGGTGAACACCATATATTTT
CDR3aa: CASSFTEVNTIYF

v_gene: TRBV15
d_gene: -
j_gene: TRBJ2-1
abundance: many
len: 15
CDR3nt: TGTGCCACCCTTCGGGACATAAGCTCCTACAATGAGCAGTTCTTC
CDR3aa: CATLRDISSYNEQFF

v_gene: TRBV5-5
d_gene: TRBD1
j_gene: TRBJ1-1
abundance: many
len: 13
CDR3nt: TGTGCCAGCGGGACAACAGGGGAAACTGAAGCTTTCTTT
CDR3aa: CASGTTGETEAFF

v_gene: TRBV7-9
d_gene: -
j_gene: TRBJ2-3
abundance: few
len: 13
CDR3nt: TGTGCCAGCAGCTTAGGTGCGGGAGATACGCAGTATTTT
CDR3aa: CASSLGAGDTQYF

v_gene: TRBV7-2
d_gene: -
j_gene: TRBJ2-7
abundance: -
len: 14
CDR3nt: TGTGCCAGCAGCTTATTTGGGGGAGCCTACGAGCAGTACTTC
CDR3aa: CASSLFGGAYEQYF

v_gene: TRBV20-1
d_gene: TRBD2
j_gene: TRBJ2-7
abundance: many
len: 12
CDR3nt: TGCAGTGCTAGGGGAGGGTCCTACGAGCAGTACTTC
CDR3aa: CSARGGSYEQYF

v_gene: TRBV20-1
d_gene: -
j_gene: TRBJ2-1
abundance: medium-sized
len: 13
CDR3nt: TGCAGTGCTAGATCCCTGATCGGGTCCGAGCAGTTCTTC
CDR3aa: CSARSLIGSEQFF

v_gene: TRBV12-3/TRBV12-4
d_gene: -
j_gene: TRBJ2-7
abundance: many
len: 12
CDR3nt: TGTGCCAGCAGTCTAGGTGTCGGCGAGCAGTACTTC
CDR3aa: CASSLGVGEQYF

v_gene: TRBV20-1
d_gene: -
j_gene: TRBJ1-6
abundance: many
len: 16
CDR3nt: TGCAGTGCTTTAAACCAAGGTGGTCTGTATAATTCACCCCTCCACTTT
CDR3aa: CSALNQGGLYNSPLHF

v_gene: TRBV5-6
d_gene: -
j_gene: TRBJ2-2
abundance: many
len: 14
CDR3nt: TGTGCCAGCAGCTCAGGACACGGCACCGGGGAGCTGTTTTTT
CDR3aa: CASSSGHGTGELFF

v_gene: TRBV7-8
d_gene: -
j_gene: TRBJ2-2
abundance: many
len: 13
CDR3nt: TGTGCCAGCAGCTTAGGCGAAACCGGGGAGCTGTTTTTT
CDR3aa: CASSLGETGELFF

v_gene: TRBV20-1
d_gene: -
j_gene: TRBJ2-1
abundance: few
len: 12
CDR3nt: TGCAGTGCTAGAGATAGTCCCAATGAGCAGTTCTTC
CDR3aa: CSARDSPNEQFF

v_gene: TRBV14
d_gene: -
j_gene: TRBJ2-7
abundance: few
len: 17
CDR3nt: TGTGCCAGCAGCCAAGATCTCCTGGGAAGCCCGCTCCACGAGCAGTACTTC
CDR3aa: CASSQDLLGSPLHEQYF

v_gene: TRBV13
d_gene: TRBD2
j_gene: TRBJ2-1
abundance: -
len: 15
CDR3nt: TGTGCCAGCAGCCTGCCTAGCGGGAGTAACAATGAGCAGTTCTTC
CDR3aa: CASSLPSGSNNEQFF

v_gene: TRBV7-9
d_gene: -
j_gene: TRBJ1-1
abundance: many
len: 14
CDR3nt: TGTGCCAGCAGCCTAGGAGGCCAGAACACTGAAGCTTTCTTT
CDR3aa: CASSLGGQNTEAFF

v_gene: TRBV7-2
d_gene: TRBD1
j_gene: TRBJ1-4
abundance: few
len: 15
CDR3nt: TGTGCCAGCAGCGCGCAGACAGGGAGGGGCGAAAAACTGTTTTTT
CDR3aa: CASSAQTGRGEKLFF

v_gene: TRBV12-3/TRBV12-4
d_gene: TRBD2
j_gene: TRBJ2-1
abundance: -
len: 15
CDR3nt: TGTGCCAGCAGTTTAGGGACTAGCGGGAACAATGAGCAGTTCTTC
CDR3aa: CASSLGTSGNNEQFF

v_gene: TRBV24-1
d_gene: -
j_gene: TRBJ2-1
abundance: many
len: 13
CDR3nt: TGTGCCACCAGTGACCCCGCCTACAATGAGCAGTTCTTC
CDR3aa: CATSDPAYNEQFF

v_gene: TRBV29-1
d_gene: -
j_gene: TRBJ1-1
abundance: many
len: 13
CDR3nt: TGCAGCGTTGATGGTCCGGGGAACACTGAAGCTTTCTTT
CDR3aa: CSVDGPGNTEAFF

v_gene: TRBV7-9
d_gene: -
j_gene: TRBJ2-6
abundance: many
len: 15
CDR3nt: TGTGCCAGCAGCCCAGAGGGCTCTGGGGCCAACGTCCTGACTTTC
CDR3aa: CASSPEGSGANVLTF

v_gene: TRBV12-3/TRBV12-4
d_gene: -
j_gene: TRBJ2-7
abundance: -
len: 12
CDR3nt: TGTGCCAGCAAAGAAAGCTCCTACGAGCAGTACTTC
CDR3aa: CASKESSYEQYF

v_gene: TRBV5-1
d_gene: -
j_gene: TRBJ1-2
abundance: many
len: 15
CDR3nt: TGCGCCAGCAGCGTCGGTGGTACAGCTAACTATGGCTACACCTTC
CDR3aa: CASSVGGTANYGYTF

v_gene: TRBV5-8
d_gene: -
j_gene: TRBJ1-2
abundance: many
len: 10
CDR3nt: TGTGCCAGCAGCTCGGAAGGCTACACCTTC
CDR3aa: CASSSEGYTF

v_gene: TRBV7-8
d_gene: -
j_gene: TRBJ2-7
abundance: many
len: 14
CDR3nt: TGTGCCAGCAGCCGGGGGACCGCCTGGGGCGAGCAGTACTTC
CDR3aa: CASSRGTAWGEQYF

v_gene: TRBV10-3
d_gene: -
j_gene: TRBJ2-2
abundance: many
len: 14
CDR3nt: TGTGCCATCAGTGAGGCTTCGAACACCGGGGAGCTGTTTTTT
CDR3aa: CAISEASNTGELFF

v_gene: TRBV25-1
d_gene: -
j_gene: TRBJ2-5
abundance: many
len: 14
CDR3nt: TGTGCCAGCAGTGATCGGGTGCCGGGGGAGACCCAGTACTTC
CDR3aa: CASSDRVPGETQYF

v_gene: TRBV20-1
d_gene: TRBD2
j_gene: TRBJ2-1
abundance: many
len: 17
CDR3nt: TGCAGTGCCAGAGGTTGGGGTAGCGGGAGACCGGAGGCTGAGCAGTTCTTC
CDR3aa: CSARGWGSGRPEAEQFF

v_gene: TRBV5-5
d_gene: -
j_gene: TRBJ1-1
abundance: many
len: 15
CDR3nt: TGTGCCAGCAGCTTGGAGCCCTTGATGAACACTGAAGCTTTCTTT
CDR3aa: CASSLEPLMNTEAFF

v_gene: TRBV4-3
d_gene: TRBD1
j_gene: TRBJ2-1
abundance: many
len: 16
CDR3nt: TGCGCCAGCAGCCAAACGACAGGGACCGCCTACAATGAGCAGTTCTTC
CDR3aa: CASSQTTGTAYNEQFF

v_gene: TRBV11-3
d_gene: -
j_gene: TRBJ1-2
abundance: many
len: 14
CDR3nt: TGTGCCAGCAGTGGGATGGGGCAGAATTATGGCTACACCTTC
CDR3aa: CASSGMGQNYGYTF

v_gene: TRBV2
d_gene: -
j_gene: TRBJ2-1
abundance: -
len: 18
CDR3nt: TGTGCCAGCAGTGGGGAAGAGGGAAGCGGGCTAAACTACAATGAGCAGTTCTTC
CDR3aa: CASSGEEGSGLNYNEQFF

v_gene: TRBV7-2
d_gene: TRBD1
j_gene: TRBJ1-2
abundance: many
len: 13
CDR3nt: TGTGCCAGCAGCCGGGACAGAAACTATGGCTACACCTTC
CDR3aa: CASSRDRNYGYTF

v_gene: TRBV7-6
d_gene: -
j_gene: TRBJ1-6
abundance: many
len: 14
CDR3nt: TGTGCCAGCAGTACGGACAGCCATAATTCACCCCTCAACTTT
CDR3aa: CASSTDSHNSPLNF

v_gene: TRBV7-2
d_gene: -
j_gene: TRBJ2-7
abundance: many
len: 15
CDR3nt: TGTGCCAGCAGCCCAACGGGACGGTTTGTATACGAGCAGTACTTC
CDR3aa: CASSPTGRFVYEQYF

v_gene: TRBV20-1
d_gene: -
j_gene: TRBJ2-5
abundance: many
len: 12
CDR3nt: TGCAGTGCCTACGGACTCAAAGAGACCCAGTACTTC
CDR3aa: CSAYGLKETQYF

v_gene: TRBV9
d_gene: -
j_gene: TRBJ1-1
abundance: few
len: 16
CDR3nt: TGTGCCAGCAGCCCCCCCTCGGGAGGGTGGGACACTGAAGCTTTCTTT
CDR3aa: CASSPPSGGWDTEAFF

v_gene: TRBV20-1
d_gene: TRBD1
j_gene: TRBJ2-5
abundance: many
len: 14
CDR3nt: TGCAGTGCGATAGGACAGGGCCGGCAAGAGACCCAGTACTTC
CDR3aa: CSAIGQGRQETQYF

v_gene: TRBV6-5
d_gene: TRBD1
j_gene: TRBJ2-6
abundance: many
len: 12
CDR3nt: TGTGCCAGCAGTTCCGGGACAGACGTCCTGACTTTC
CDR3aa: CASSSGTDVLTF

v_gene: TRBV10-3
d_gene: -
j_gene: TRBJ1-6
abundance: many
len: 15
CDR3nt: TGTGCCATCAGTGACTCCGGGGGTTATAATTCACCCCTCCACTTT
CDR3aa: CAISDSGGYNSPLHF

v_gene: TRBV29-1
d_gene: -
j_gene: TRBJ2-1
abundance: many
len: 15
CDR3nt: TGCAGCGTTGAAGCGAGGACAGCCGGGACCGGTGAGCAGTTCTTC
CDR3aa: CSVEARTAGTGEQFF

v_gene: TRBV20-1
d_gene: -
j_gene: TRBJ2-1
abundance: few
len: 16
CDR3nt: TGCAGTACTAGAGATGGGGGGAGGCCGGGCTACAATGAGCAGTTCTTC
CDR3aa: CSTRDGGRPGYNEQFF

v_gene: TRBV3-1
d_gene: TRBD2
j_gene: TRBJ2-2
abundance: many
len: 17
CDR3nt: TGTGCCAGCAGCCAAGAATGGGGACTAGCGGACACCGGGGAGCTGTTTTTT
CDR3aa: CASSQEWGLADTGELFF

v_gene: TRBV20-1
d_gene: -
j_gene: TRBJ2-1
abundance: many
len: 12
CDR3nt: TGCAGTGCGGGGAACGGGCTCAATGAGCAGTTCTTC
CDR3aa: CSAGNGLNEQFF

v_gene: TRBV29-1
d_gene: TRBD1
j_gene: TRBJ2-1
abundance: many
len: 14
CDR3nt: TGCAGCGGGGGACAGGGAGGGACCTACAATGAGCAGTTCTTC
CDR3aa: CSGGQGGTYNEQFF

v_gene: TRBV5-6
d_gene: -
j_gene: TRBJ2-6
abundance: many
len: 14
CDR3nt: TGTGCCAGCAGCTTGTTTACCGGGGCCAACGTCCTGACTTTC
CDR3aa: CASSLFTGANVLTF

v_gene: TRBV4-3
d_gene: -
j_gene: TRBJ1-2
abundance: many
len: 13
CDR3nt: TGCGCCAGCAGCCAAGATGGGGGTGATGGCTACACCTTC
CDR3aa: CASSQDGGDGYTF

v_gene: TRBV11-3
d_gene: -
j_gene: TRBJ2-1
abundance: -
len: 13
CDR3nt: TGTGCCAGCAGCTTAGTTGCCACTAATGAGCAGTTCTTC
CDR3aa: CASSLVATNEQFF

v_gene: TRBV7-6
d_gene: TRBD1
j_gene: TRBJ1-5
abundance: many
len: 15
CDR3nt: TGTGCCAGCAGCTGGGGGACAGGGGGGAGTCAGCCCCAGCATTTT
CDR3aa: CASSWGTGGSQPQHF